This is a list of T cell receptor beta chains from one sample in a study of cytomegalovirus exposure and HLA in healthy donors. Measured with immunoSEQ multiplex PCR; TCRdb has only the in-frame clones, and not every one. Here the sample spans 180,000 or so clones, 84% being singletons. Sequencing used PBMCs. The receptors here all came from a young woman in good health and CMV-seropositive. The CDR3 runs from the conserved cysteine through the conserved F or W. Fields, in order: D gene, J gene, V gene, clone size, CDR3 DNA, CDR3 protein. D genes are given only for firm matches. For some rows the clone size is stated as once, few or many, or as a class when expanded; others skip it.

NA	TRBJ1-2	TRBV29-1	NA	TGCAGCGCCCTCGGGTATGGCTACACCTTC	CSALGYGYTF
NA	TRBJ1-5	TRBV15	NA	TGTGCCACCAGCAGAGGGACATGGAAGAATCAGCCCCAGCATTTT	CATSRGTWKNQPQHF
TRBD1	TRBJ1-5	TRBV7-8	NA	TGTGCCAGCAGCCCGGACCTTGGACAGGGCGATCAGCCCCAGCATTTT	CASSPDLGQGDQPQHF
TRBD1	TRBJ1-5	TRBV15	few	TGTGCCACCAGTACGTCAGGGACAGCGCGCCAGCCCCAGCATTTT	CATSTSGTARQPQHF
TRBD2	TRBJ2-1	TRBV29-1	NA	TGCAGCGGGATAGGACTAGCGGTTGGGAATGAGCAGTTCTTC	CSGIGLAVGNEQFF
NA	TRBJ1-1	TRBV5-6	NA	TGTGCCAGCAGCTTCCAGGGAAACACTGAAGCTTTCTTT	CASSFQGNTEAFF
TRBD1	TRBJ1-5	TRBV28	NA	TGTGCCAGCAGTTTGGGACAGGCGGGCAATCAGCCCCAGCATTTT	CASSLGQAGNQPQHF
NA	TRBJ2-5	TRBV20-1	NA	TGCAGTGCCAGGGGTCCGGAGACCCAGTACTTC	CSARGPETQYF
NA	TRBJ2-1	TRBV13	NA	TGTGCCAGCAGCCCCTCAGGGAAAGAGCAGTTCTTC	CASSPSGKEQFF
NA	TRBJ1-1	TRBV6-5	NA	TGTGCCAGCAGTCGAACCGGCACTGAAGCTTTCTTT	CASSRTGTEAFF
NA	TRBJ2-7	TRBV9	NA	TGTGCCAGCAGCGGGAGGTCCCCCTACGAGCAGTACTTC	CASSGRSPYEQYF
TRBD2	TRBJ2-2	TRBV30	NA	TGTGCCTGGAGTCGGGGGGAGAGGACTAGCGCCACCGGGGAGCTGTTTTTT	CAWSRGERTSATGELFF
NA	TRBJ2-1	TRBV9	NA	TGTGCCAGCAGCGTAGAATCAGGGACTCTCAATGAGCAGTTCTTC	CASSVESGTLNEQFF
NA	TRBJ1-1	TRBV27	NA	TGTGCCAGCAGTTTCCGTATTAACACTGAAGCTTTCTTT	CASSFRINTEAFF
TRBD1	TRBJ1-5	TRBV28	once	TGTGCCAGCAGGCGGGCAGGGGGCGCAATTCAGCCCCAGCATTTT	CASRRAGGAIQPQHF
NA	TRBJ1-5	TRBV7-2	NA	TGTGCCAGCGGGTGGACAGCGGGACAGCCCCAGCATTTT	CASGWTAGQPQHF
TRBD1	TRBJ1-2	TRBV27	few	TGTGCCAGCCAGCCGGGACAGGGGCAAGATGGCTACACCTTC	CASQPGQGQDGYTF
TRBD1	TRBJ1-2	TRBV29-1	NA	TGCAACACAGGGGACAACTATGGCTACACCTTC	CNTGDNYGYTF
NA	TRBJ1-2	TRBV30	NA	TGTGCCTGGAGTGAGACGACAGTGGGTGGCTACACCTTC	CAWSETTVGGYTF
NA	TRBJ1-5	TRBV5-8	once	TGTGCCAGCAGCTTGGATTACAATCAGCCCCAGCATTTT	CASSLDYNQPQHF
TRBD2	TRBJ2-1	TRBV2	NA	TGTGCCAGCAGTCTACTAGCGGGAGCGTACAATGAGCAGTTCTTC	CASSLLAGAYNEQFF
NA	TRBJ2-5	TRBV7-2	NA	TGTGCCAGCAGCTTAACTAGCTCCGTGTACCAAGAGACCCAGTACTTC	CASSLTSSVYQETQYF
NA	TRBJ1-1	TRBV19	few	TGTGCCAGTAGTCTTAAATTGAACACTGAAGCTTTCTTT	CASSLKLNTEAFF
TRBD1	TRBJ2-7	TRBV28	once	TGTGCCAGCAGTTCCCAGGGGACAGGGAAGGACGAGCAGTACTTC	CASSSQGTGKDEQYF
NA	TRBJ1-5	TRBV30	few	TGTGCCTGGAGTGGGGGGGACGGCCGGCAGCCCCAGCATTTT	CAWSGGDGRQPQHF
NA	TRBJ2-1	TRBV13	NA	TGTGCCAGCAGCTTTGGCTTAGCCGAGCAGTTCTTC	CASSFGLAEQFF